A single sample is the source of the 30 T cell receptor beta chains below, sequenced in a study of blood T cells in healthy people across ages. The second PCR ran about 6 to 11 cycles with a sample-barcoded 5' primer and J-beta primers. A single record per CDR3 protein comes from TCRdb applying MiXCR to the 5' RACE reads. The repertoire holds under 750,000 distinct CDR3 sequences, with roughly 43% as singletons. The sequenced sample was blood. These receptor sequences come from a man older than 75 in good health.

This clonotype was observed a few times. The chain combines TRBV6-6 with TRBJ1-1, with a tentative D call TRBD1 (5 bases). V was pared by 2 bases and J by 6 bases, with 10 bases between. Germline CDR1 is MNHNY and CDR2 is SVGAGI (reference sequence). The CDR3 contains 13 residues. The CDR3 region is CASSYRGGAEAFF. The CDR3 DNA sequence: TGTGCCAGCAGTTACAGGGGAGGGGCTGAAGCTTTCTTT.

The genes are TRBV5-1 and TRBJ2-6; a weak D match, TRBD2 (5 bases). The CDR3 runs 15 residues. Looked up from germline, CDR1 is SGHRS and CDR2 is YFSETQ. Trimming cost V 5 bases and J 2 bases, with 11 bases left between them. This chain's CDR3 is CASSRGDPGANVLTF. In DNA, the CDR3 is TGCGCCAGCAGTCGGGGAGACCCTGGGGCCAACGTCCTGACTTTC. Based on the CDR3 plus reference TRBV5-1 and TRBJ2-6, the full variable domain is KAGVTQTPRYLIKTRGQQVTLSCSPISGHRSVSWYQQTPGQGLQFLFEYFSETQRNKGNFPGRFSGRQFSNSRSEMNVSTLELGDSALYLCASSRGDPGANVLTFGAGSRLTVL.

The chain joins TRBV28 to TRBJ2-7, with 9 bases fitting TRBD1. Looked up from germline, CDR1 is MDHEN and CDR2 is SYDVKM. CDR3 length: 18 residues. The V and J ends lost 3 bases and 1 base, in that order; junction bases with no gene match: 13. The CDR3 sequence is CASSFGSRDRALSYEQYF. DNA for the CDR3: TGTGCCAGCAGTTTTGGTTCGCGGGACAGGGCTCTATCCTACGAGCAGTACTTC.

The CDR3 DNA is TGTGCCAGCAGTTTAAGGCAGGGGGTAAACCCTGAAGCTTTCTTT. Its translation is CASSLRQGVNPEAFF. V usage is TRBV12-3 or TRBV12-4 and J usage is TRBJ1-1; the match to TRBD1 covers 7 bases. The CDR3 consists of 15 residues. V dropped 2 bases and J dropped 6; count of bases not matched to a gene: 9.

V is TRBV9 and J is TRBJ2-1, with D perhaps being TRBD1 or TRBD2 (5 bases each). CDR1 is SGDLS, CDR2 YYNGEE, per germline. The germline V and J ends were trimmed by 3 bases and 9 bases, with 16 bases remaining between them. This CDR3 comprises 14 residues. The CDR3 protein is CASSARGIFSEQFF. Here the CDR3 DNA reads TGTGCCAGCAGCGCGAGGGGAATATTTAGTGAGCAGTTCTTC.

This clonotype occurred a few times. The chain uses TRBV27 and TRBJ1-1, with 7 bases lining up with TRBD1. The germline gives CDR1 MNHEY, CDR2 SMNVEV (reference sequence). This CDR3 has 12 amino acids. Trimming at V came to 8 bases and at J to 6 bases, leaving 6 bases not matched to a gene. CDR3 sequence reads: CASLNRGAEAFF. CDR3 nucleotide sequence: TGTGCCAGCTTAAACAGGGGCGCTGAAGCTTTCTTT.

The rearrangement joins TRBV4-3 to TRBJ1-2; TRBD1 might be the D (6 bases). Germline loops: CDR1 LGHNA, CDR2 YSLEER. CDR3 size: 16 residues. V gave up 3 bases and J gave up 3 bases, with 17 bases separating them. CDR3 coding DNA: TGCGCCAGCAGCCAGGGAACAGGGAATCCTTACTATGGCTACACCTTC. This encodes CASSQGTGNPYYGYTF.

The table lists this clonotype with a few counts. As DNA, the CDR3 is TGTGCCAGCAGCGTAGGGAACAGCCCCTATGGCTACACCTTC. Encoded protein: CASSVGNSPYGYTF. The rearrangement uses TRBV9 and TRBJ1-2; D not certain. The CDR3 loop spans 14 amino acids. V was clipped by 0 bases and J by 4 bases, with 10 bases between them. CDR1 is SGDLS and CDR2 is YYNGEE in the germline V gene.

This chain links TRBV7-2 with TRBJ1-3; D gene ambiguous. The CDR3 length is 16 residues. Trimming stripped 1 base from V and 0 bases from J, with 10 bases between. CDR1 and CDR2 (germline): SGHTA, FQGNSA. CDR3 DNA: TGTGCCAGCAGCTTAGTGGGTCCAGGCTCTGGAAACACCATATATTTT. Amino acids: CASSLVGPGSGNTIYF.

This clonotype was detected a few times. The chain has TRBV7-2 and TRBJ2-1, with D perhaps assigned TRBD1 or TRBD2 (5 bases each). The CDR3 spans 14 residues. V gave up 5 bases and J gave up 8 bases, with 16 bases separating them. The V gene's germline CDR1 is SGHTA and CDR2 FQGNSA. The CDR3, as DNA: TGTGCCAGCAGCCCCGGGACCATATTGGATGAGCAGTTCTTC. Amino acid sequence: CASSPGTILDEQFF.

This chain uses TRBV9 with TRBJ2-4, with D possibly being TRBD2 (6 bases). The germline V gene encodes CDR1 SGDLS and CDR2 YYNGEE. Trimming stripped 2 bases from V and 13 bases from J, with 22 bases between. The CDR3 length is 15 residues. CDR3 coding DNA: TGTGCCAGCAGCGTCGGAGGGTTCGCCCGGGAGTCCCAGTACTTC. This encodes CASSVGGFARESQYF.

Many counts were recorded for this clonotype. The rearrangement links TRBV5-1 to TRBJ2-1; 8 positions agree with TRBD2. This CDR3 spans 13 amino acids. V trimming: 4 bases; J trimming: 6 bases; junction bases outside the gene matches: 3. The germline V gene encodes CDR1 SGHRS and CDR2 YFSETQ. In DNA, the CDR3 is TGCGCCAGCAGCAGGGGACTAGGCAATGAGCAGTTCTTC. Its translation: CASSRGLGNEQFF.

The chain is built from TRBV11-1 and TRBJ2-7; D ambiguous. The J call may be mistaken, given a closer DNA end match to TRBJ2-4. The CDR3 is 14 residues long. The germline V gene encodes CDR1 SGHAT and CDR2 FQDESV (reference sequence). Here the CDR3 DNA reads TGTGCCAGCAGTCGACCTGGAACCAAAAACATTCAGTACTTC. Its protein is CASSRPGTKNIQYF.

The chain joins TRBV28 to TRBJ2-1, with 9 bases lining up with TRBD2. The CDR3 is 15 residues long. Trimming took 10 bases from V and 9 from J; bases not matched to a gene: 16. Germline assignment: CDR1 MDHEN and CDR2 SYDVKM. DNA of the CDR3: TGTGCCACCTCAACGACTAGCGGACTTTCCGGTGAGCAGTTCTTC. Protein: CATSTTSGLSGEQFF.

The chain employs TRBV15 and TRBJ2-1; either TRBD1 or TRBD2 may supply D (5 bases each). The ends were cut back, 5 bases at V and 7 bases at J, with 18 bases in the middle. Per germline, CDR1 LNHNV and CDR2 YYDKDF (reference sequence). The CDR3 totals 15 residues. CDR3: CATSRGPGLSNEQFF. CDR3 nucleotide sequence: TGTGCCACCAGCCGGGGTCCGGGGCTATCTAATGAGCAGTTCTTC. Supplemented by reference TRBV15 and TRBJ2-1, the full variable domain reads DAMVIQNPRYQVTQFGKPVTLSCSQTLNHNVMYWYQQKSSQAPKLLFHYYDKDFNNEADTPDNFQSRRPNTSFCFLDIRSPGLGDTAMYLCATSRGPGLSNEQFFGPGTRLTVL.

Concerning this clonotype itself: A much larger clone sits a single nucleotide away, making a read error possible. This chain joins TRBV6-5 and TRBJ1-1; the D gene is possibly TRBD1 (5 bases). Trimming stripped 6 bases from V and 13 bases from J, with 21 bases between. This CDR3 is 13 amino acids long. Germline-derived CDR1 and CDR2 are MNHEY and SVGAGI. CDR3 region: CASSRGPGIDDFF. The DNA of the CDR3 is TGTGCCAGCAGCCGGGGACCCGGCATAGATGATTTCTTT.

This chain uses TRBV24-1 with TRBJ2-5; D call uncertain. The V gene lost 3 bases and the J gene lost 1 base, with 14 bases spanning the gap. The CDR3 totals 16 residues. Germline CDR1 reads KGHDR; CDR2 reads SFDVKD. The CDR3 loop is CATSDPRASPQETQYF. The DNA of the CDR3 is TGTGCCACCAGTGATCCCCGGGCAAGCCCCCAAGAGACCCAGTACTTC.

This clonotype was detected only once. The CDR3 DNA reads TGCGCCAGCAGCTTGGCCGGTACGAGGCAGGGGGATTCACCCCTCCACTTT. Amino acids: CASSLAGTRQGDSPLHF. The chain joins TRBV5-1 to TRBJ1-6; 7 bases line up with TRBD1. Unmatched junction bases numbered 11, after V lost 0 bases and J lost 8 bases. Germline V gene sequence: CDR1 SGHRS, CDR2 YFSETQ. This CDR3 has 17 amino acids.

This clonotype has just a few counts. This chain joins TRBV12-3 or TRBV12-4 and TRBJ1-2; a weak D match, TRBD1 (6 bases). This CDR3 is 13 amino acids long. V dropped 1 base and J dropped 8 bases, with 11 bases sitting between them. CDR3 sequence (DNA): TGTGCCAGCAGTTTAGGGGGGGCGCGGGGCTACACCTTC. It translates to CASSLGGARGYTF.

Many counts were recorded for this clonotype. The chain is built from TRBV6-6 and TRBJ1-2; D unresolved. Germline V gene data show CDR1 as MNHNY and CDR2 as SVGAGI (reference sequence). V lost 2 bases and J 8 bases, leaving 12 bases between the germline ends. The CDR3 has 13 residues. CDR3 DNA: TGTGCCAGCAGTTACGACGGGCCGGGGGGCTACACCTTC. Amino acids: CASSYDGPGGYTF.

The chain carries TRBV29-1 and TRBJ2-7; D is ambiguous. This CDR3 is 12 amino acids long. V gave up 2 bases and J gave up 7 bases, with 12 bases separating them. Per the germline V gene, CDR1 is SQVTM and CDR2 is ANQGSEA. CDR3 nucleotides: TGCAGCGTTGAACTTTTGCACAATGAGCAGTACTTC. It is translated as CSVELLHNEQYF.

This clonotype was detected once. The chain employs TRBV20-1 and TRBJ2-5, with 7 bases matching TRBD2. J lost 11 bases, V lost 6 bases, and 18 bases had no gene match. Germline lookup yields CDR1 DFQATT and CDR2 SNEGSKA (reference sequence). This CDR3 contains 14 residues. The DNA for the CDR3 is TGCAGTGCCGGTCCCTCGCGGGGGTACAATGAGCAGTACTTC. It encodes CSAGPSRGYNEQYF.

The chain links TRBV7-3 to TRBJ2-3; maybe TRBD2 (5 bases). The CDR3 has 14 residues. V shed 4 bases and J shed 7 bases, with 15 bases lying between them. Germline V CDR1 and CDR2: SGHTA, FQGTGA. DNA for the CDR3: TGTGCCAGCAGCTCCGACCATACCGGGAATACGCAGTATTTT. Translated, it gives CASSSDHTGNTQYF.

As concerns this clonotype: A read error is possible here, since a much larger clone lies one base away. The chain links TRBV6-6 to TRBJ2-5, with D maybe TRBD1 (6 bases). The CDR3 sequence is 16 residues long. Germline V lookup: CDR1 MNHNY, CDR2 SVGAGI (reference sequence). V lost 6 bases and J 11 bases, leaving 28 bases between the germline ends. CDR3 amino acids: CASSLPTQVQGNEQYF. DNA for the CDR3: TGTGCCAGCAGCCTCCCGACCCAAGTCCAGGGGAATGAGCAGTACTTC.

This sequence joins TRBV12-5 and TRBJ1-2, with TRBD1 identical over 7 bases. This CDR3 region has 15 residues. The germline gives CDR1 LGHNT, CDR2 FRNRAP. V was clipped by 8 bases and J by 0 bases; unmatched bases: 9. This CDR3 reads CASCGQVNPNYGYTF. The CDR3 bases are TGTGCTAGTTGCGGACAGGTCAACCCTAACTATGGCTACACCTTC.

The chain is built from TRBV4-1 and TRBJ2-1, with 10 bases matching TRBD2. Germline-derived CDR1 and CDR2 are MGHRA and YSYEKL. The CDR3 has 19 amino acids. The ends lost 1 base at V and 3 bases at J; junction bases unmatched: 12. DNA of the CDR3: TGCGCCAGCAGCCAAGCCCTAGCGGGGGACGCTCAATTCTACAATGAGCAGTTCTTC. Its protein product is CASSQALAGDAQFYNEQFF.

This clonotype occurred a few times. This chain connects TRBV18 to TRBJ2-3; a weak D match, TRBD2 (6 bases). The CDR3 runs 14 residues. The ends were cut back, 2 bases at V and 4 bases at J, with 10 bases in the middle. Germline V gene sequence: CDR1 KGHSH, CDR2 LQKENI. The CDR3 protein is CASSPISGADTQYF. The CDR3 nucleotides read TGTGCCAGCTCACCAATTTCGGGGGCAGATACGCAGTATTTT.

This chain connects TRBV20-1 to TRBJ1-2, with 8 bases aligning to TRBD1. V shed 6 bases, J shed 7 bases, and the junction held 4 bases outside the gene matches. CDR1 and CDR2 from the germline V gene are DFQATT and SNEGSKA (reference sequence). The CDR3 is 11 amino acids. CDR3 sequence: CSAWTGLGYTF. DNA for the CDR3: TGCAGTGCCTGGACAGGGCTTGGCTACACCTTC.

The chain links TRBV27 to TRBJ2-7; 10 nucleotides match TRBD1. This CDR3 contains 13 residues. The germline CDR1 and CDR2 sequences are MNHEY and SMNVEV (reference sequence). The V segment lost 8 bases and the J segment 4 bases; nucleotides outside the gene matches: 5. This CDR3 is CASGGQGFYEQYF. CDR3 DNA sequence: TGTGCCAGCGGGGGACAGGGGTTTTACGAGCAGTACTTC.

The chain carries TRBV7-9 and TRBJ2-3; tentatively, D is TRBD2 (5 bases). Deletions cut 1 base from V and 8 bases from J, with 16 bases between. This CDR3 is 15 amino acids long. Germline values: CDR1 SEHNR, CDR2 FQNEAQ (reference sequence). CDR3 sequence reads: CASSLDGGGRGTQYF. The CDR3, as DNA: TGTGCCAGCAGCTTAGACGGAGGCGGCCGGGGTACGCAGTATTTT.